These 11 T cell receptor beta chains were all obtained from the same sample, sequenced in a study of T cell repertoires in cytomegalovirus infection. These receptors' antigens are unknown. TCRdb ran MiXCR on the reads and lists one entry per CDR3 protein. Among under 350,000 distinct CDR3 sequences listed, around 20% were seen once. The sequencing here drew on cultured PBMCs, taken from culture after CMV antigen stimulation. The receptors shown here come from a human donor in good health (CMV status not recorded). Some clones in this sample may be carry-over from other donors' samples.

The rearrangement joins TRBV5-1 to TRBJ2-2; no clear D. CDR1 and CDR2 (germline): SGHRS, YFSETQ. Trimming took off 2 bases at V and 1 base at J, with 6 bases between the two ends. CDR3 length: 14 residues. The CDR3, as DNA: TGCGCCAGCAGCTTCGGTCAGAACACCGGGGAGCTGTTTTTT. This gives the protein CASSFGQNTGELFF. Full variable domain (remainder filled in from reference TRBV5-1 and TRBJ2-2): KAGVTQTPRYLIKTRGQQVTLSCSPISGHRSVSWYQQTPGQGLQFLFEYFSETQRNKGNFPGRFSGRQFSNSRSEMNVSTLELGDSALYLCASSFGQNTGELFFGEGSRLTVL.

The gene calls are TRBV7-9 and TRBJ2-3; 9 bases line up with TRBD2. Trimming at V came to 11 bases and at J to 6 bases, leaving 6 bases not matched to a gene. Germline V gene lookup returns CDR1 SEHNR and CDR2 FQNEAQ (reference sequence). The CDR3 spans 12 residues. CDR3 residues: CAARLAEDTQYF. CDR3 coding DNA: TGTGCCGCTCGACTAGCGGAGGATACGCAGTATTTT.

The CDR3 is CASSLAGTPSSYEQYF. The CDR3 DNA sequence: TGTGCCAGCAGCTTAGCCGGGACACCCAGCTCCTACGAGCAGTACTTC. The genes are TRBV7-2 and TRBJ2-7, with D possibly being TRBD1 (6 bases). V was trimmed by 0 bases and J by 0 bases, leaving 12 bases between them. The CDR3 runs to 16 residues. Germline CDR1 SGHTA, CDR2 FQGNSA.

J is TRBJ1-3 and V is TRBV7-2; D gene ambiguous. The V gene lost 1 base and the J gene lost 0 bases, with 7 bases spanning the gap. The CDR3 runs 15 residues. In germline, CDR1 is SGHTA, CDR2 FQGNSA. The DNA of the CDR3 is TGTGCCAGCAGCTTAGACGGGAACTCTGGAAACACCATATATTTT. Its translation: CASSLDGNSGNTIYF. Full variable domain (outside the CDR3, taken from reference TRBV7-2 and TRBJ1-3): GAGVSQSPSNKVTEKGKDVELRCDPISGHTALYWYRQSLGQGLEFLIYFQGNSAPDKSGLPSDRFSAERTGGSVSTLTIQRTQQEDSAVYLCASSLDGNSGNTIYFGEGSWLTVV.

This clonotype has just a few counts. V and J are TRBV4-2 and TRBJ2-7, with 13 bases fitting TRBD2. The CDR3 has 17 amino acids. V shed 5 bases and J 0 bases; nucleotides not matched to a gene: 7. Germline lookup yields CDR1 LGHNA and CDR2 YNFKEQ. The chain's CDR3 is CASSTGLAGTSSYEQYF. DNA of the CDR3: TGTGCCAGCAGCACGGGACTAGCGGGAACGAGCTCCTACGAGCAGTACTTC.

The genes are TRBV6-2 or TRBV6-3 and TRBJ2-1; D may be TRBD2 (6 bases). Germline V lookup: CDR1 MNHEY, CDR2 SVGEGT. With 0 bases removed from V and 5 bases from J, the gap between germline ends came to 14 bases. The CDR3 contains 16 residues. Here the CDR3 DNA reads TGTGCCAGCAGTTACTCACCGTCCGCGGGACACAATGAGCAGTTCTTC. Amino acid sequence: CASSYSPSAGHNEQFF.

V usage is TRBV30 and J usage is TRBJ1-5, with D perhaps TRBD1 (6 bases). Germline CDR1 GTSNPN, CDR2 SVGIG (reference sequence). This CDR3 has 14 amino acids. The V gene lost 4 bases and the J gene lost 6 bases, with 16 bases spanning the gap. The CDR3 loop reads CAWTRGETGQPQHF. For the CDR3, the DNA is TGTGCCTGGACTAGGGGGGAGACGGGTCAGCCCCAGCATTTT.

The table lists this clonotype with a few counts. CDR3 protein: CATSLDKYEQFF. DNA of the CDR3: TGTGCCACCAGCCTAGATAAGTATGAGCAGTTCTTC. The rearrangement uses TRBV15 and TRBJ2-1; D remains unclear. Trimming pared 5 bases from V and 8 bases from J, leaving 10 bases between. The V gene's germline CDR1 is LNHNV and CDR2 YYDKDF (reference sequence). The CDR3 is made up of 12 amino acids. Drawing the rest from reference TRBV15 and TRBJ2-1, the complete variable domain is DAMVIQNPRYQVTQFGKPVTLSCSQTLNHNVMYWYQQKSSQAPKLLFHYYDKDFNNEADTPDNFQSRRPNTSFCFLDIRSPGLGDTAMYLCATSLDKYEQFFGPGTRLTVL.

This clonotype has at least ten counts. The chain couples TRBV6-1 to TRBJ1-1; the D gene is possibly TRBD1 (5 bases). The CDR3 consists of 16 residues. The germline CDR1 and CDR2 sequences are MNHNS and SASEGT. Deletions cut 5 bases from V and 0 bases from J, with 16 bases between. The DNA of the CDR3 is TGTGCCAGCAGTTTAGGGGCAAACGGCCTGAACACTGAAGCTTTCTTT. It translates to CASSLGANGLNTEAFF.

The chain is built from TRBV6-5 and TRBJ2-7; D is perhaps TRBD1 (5 bases). The V end lost 0 bases, the J end lost 6 bases, and 12 bases lay between the germline ends. Germline V gene data show CDR1 as MNHEY and CDR2 as SVGAGI. This CDR3 has 14 amino acids. The CDR3 sequence: CASSYSRVIGEQYV. Written as DNA, the CDR3 is TGTGCCAGCAGTTACTCCAGGGTAATAGGCGAGCAGTACGTC.

As regards this clonotype: With a much larger clone just one base away, this may be a read error. The chain has TRBV12-3 or TRBV12-4 and TRBJ1-5; no reliable D call. The germline V and J ends were trimmed by 7 bases and 2 bases, with 15 bases remaining between them. This CDR3 is built from 15 residues. In DNA, the CDR3 is TGTGCCAGCAACCACCAGCGTTTTGGCAATCAGCCCCAGCATTTT. It codes for CASNHQRFGNQPQHF.